Sequencing of this TCR beta chain was carried out in a study of neoadjuvant anti-PD-1 for oral cavity cancer. Most PBMC samples had roughly 0.45 ug input DNA in six replicates. Some clones are missing from TCRdb's copy, which holds only in-frame ones; the method was immunoSEQ multiplex PCR. The sample includes over 65,000 clones, roughly nine tenths seen only once; the top ten take around 2.8%. Time point reported: after neoadjuvant nivolumab, at surgical resection. This clone was counted between two and nine times. Germline V gene sequence: CDR1 SNHLY, CDR2 FYNNEI. With 1 base clipped from V and 6 bases from J, the junction kept 6 bases outside the gene matches. The CDR3 totals 15 residues.

Source: PBMCs, taken after nivolumab (anti-PD-1) treatment. The clonotype comes from a person aged 35-79 years with oral cavity squamous cell carcinoma. The chain employs TRBV2 and TRBJ1-5; 7 bases map to TRBD1. CDR3 sequence (DNA): TGTGCCAGCAGTGAAGGGGGCAGGGGGATTCAGCCCCAGCATTTT. Its translation is CASSEGGRGIQPQHF. Full variable domain (outside the CDR3, taken from reference TRBV2 and TRBJ1-5): EPEVTQTPSHQVTQMGQEVILRCVPISNHLYFYWYRQILGQKVEFLVSFYNNEISEKSEIFDDQFSVERPDGSNFTLKIRSTKLEDSAMYFCASSEGGRGIQPQHFGDGTRLSIL.